The text below deals with one T cell receptor beta chain. The antigen is undetermined. Trimming shortened V by 3 bases and J by 5 bases, and 13 bases separated the two germline ends. The germline V gene encodes CDR1 SGHVS and CDR2 FNYEAQ. The CDR3 is 14 amino acids. TCRdb reprocessed the reads with MiXCR, giving one entry per CDR3 protein. Among around 69,000 distinct CDR3 sequences listed, approximately 22% were seen once. This entry is derived from a study of T cell repertoires in cytomegalovirus infection. This TCR was recovered from a human donor in good health (CMV status not recorded). Some clones in this sample may be carry-over from other donors' samples. Source: CD8+ T cells from cultured PBMCs, taken from culture after CMV antigen stimulation. The chain recombines TRBV7-6 with TRBJ2-5; no firm D call. The CDR3 reads CASSLAETQETQYF. Written as DNA, the CDR3 is TGTGCCAGCAGCTTGGCCGAGACCCAGGAGACCCAGTACTTC.